The present T cell receptor (beta chain) was sequenced within a study of Graves' ophthalmopathy and Graves' hyperthyroidism. This CDR3 has 14 amino acids. The V gene lost 4 bases and the J gene lost 7 bases, with 17 bases spanning the gap. Germline values: CDR1 SGHRS, CDR2 YFSETQ. TCR beta CDR3 regions were amplified from RNA transcripts. RT-PCR was first run with HTBI primers, then multiplex PCR in a second round. TCRdb fed the multiplex PCR reads into MiXCR, producing one record per CDR3 protein. The data contain about 480,000 distinct CDR3 sequences, 13% to 15% of them singletons. The material sequenced was blood. The receptor's source is a woman in her 30s with Graves' ophthalmopathy. The chain is built from TRBV5-1 and TRBJ1-1, with a weak D call TRBD1 (6 bases). CDR3 bases: TGCGCCAGCAGCCTGGGAGGGCAGGGACATGAAGCTTTCTTT. It codes for CASSLGGQGHEAFF. The variable domain in full, with the rest retrieved from reference TRBV5-1 and TRBJ1-1, is KAGVTQTPRYLIKTRGQQVTLSCSPISGHRSVSWYQQTPGQGLQFLFEYFSETQRNKGNFPGRFSGRQFSNSRSEMNVSTLELGDSALYLCASSLGGQGHEAFFGQGTRLTVV.